Shown below are 10 T cell receptor beta chains from a single sample sequenced in a study of shared clonotypes between healthy human individuals. This table comes from immunoSEQ multiplex PCR, and its TCRdb copy is limited to in-frame clones, with some not included. The sample has around 2,000,000 clones, over 85% seen once. Positively selected for CCR7, the CD45RO-negative cells used as naive CD8 cells excluded terminally differentiated effector memory CD45RA+ cells. Sequenced: naive CD8+ T cells sorted from blood. The source is a man between 18 and 35 years old in good health.

This chain joins TRBV27 and TRBJ2-7, with 7 positions matching TRBD1. Unmatched junction bases numbered 9, after V lost 2 bases and J lost 5 bases. The CDR3 length is 15 residues. The germline gives CDR1 MNHEY, CDR2 SMNVEV (reference sequence). CDR3 in DNA: TGTGCCAGCAGTTTAAGGAAGAGGGGGCGCGACGAGCAGTACTTC. Protein product: CASSLRKRGRDEQYF.

Remarks on this clone: One junction end does not reproduce the germline sequence, and a read error may be involved. The genes are TRBV7-9 and TRBJ2-7; D unclear. The CDR3 loop spans 13 amino acids. CDR1 is SEHNR and CDR2 is FQNEAQ in the germline V gene (reference sequence). The CDR3 DNA reads TGTGCCAGCAGTTTAGTACTTGTGAACGAGCAGTACTTC. Translated: CASSLVLVNEQYF. The entire variable domain, with the rest obtained from reference TRBV7-9 and TRBJ2-7, is as follows: DTGVSQNPRHKITKRGQNVTFRCDPISEHNRLYWYRQTLGQGPEFLTYFQNEAQLEKSRLLSDRFSAERPKGSFSTLEIQRTEQGDSAMYLCASSLVLVNEQYFGPGTRLTVT.

This chain joins TRBV6-5 and TRBJ2-3; 11 nucleotides match TRBD2. The CDR3 is 15 amino acids. Germline CDR1 and CDR2: MNHEY and SVGAGI. Germline trimming cut 6 bases from V and 5 bases from J; bases unmatched to any gene: 7. The CDR3 DNA reads TGTGCCAGCAGCACTAGCGGGGGTTTTTTAGATACGCAGTATTTT. This translates into CASSTSGGFLDTQYF.

The chain has TRBV9 and TRBJ2-7; D is undetermined. Germline V gene lookup returns CDR1 SGDLS and CDR2 YYNGEE. The CDR3 is made up of 14 amino acids. V shed 0 bases and J shed 3 bases, with 10 bases lying between them. This chain's CDR3 is CASSVGDPDYEQYF. The CDR3 nucleotides read TGTGCCAGCAGCGTAGGCGACCCTGACTACGAGCAGTACTTC. The whole variable domain, filled in from reference TRBV9 and TRBJ2-7, reads DSGVTQTPKHLITATGQRVTLRCSPRSGDLSVYWYQQSLDQGLQFLIQYYNGEERAKGNILERFSAQQFPDLHSELNLSSLELGDSALYFCASSVGDPDYEQYFGPGTRLTVT.

The gene calls are TRBV4-1 and TRBJ2-1; 13 bases are shared with TRBD2. V trimming: 4 bases; J trimming: 4 bases; junction bases outside the gene matches: 13. The CDR3 length is 19 residues. Per germline, CDR1 MGHRA and CDR2 YSYEKL. The CDR3 protein is CASSLLLEGLAGPYNEQFF. CDR3 sequence (DNA): TGCGCCAGCAGCCTCTTATTGGAGGGACTAGCGGGGCCTTACAATGAGCAGTTCTTC.

The V and J genes are TRBV29-1 and TRBJ2-3; 11 bases are a match to TRBD2. Germline assignment: CDR1 SQVTM and CDR2 ANQGSEA. The CDR3 loop spans 16 amino acids. Losses at the gene ends were 2 bases for V and 2 bases for J; bases not matched to a gene: 6. The DNA of the CDR3 is TGCAGCGTTGAACCGGGACTAGCGGACCCCACAGATACGCAGTATTTT. Its protein is CSVEPGLADPTDTQYF.

V gene TRBV6-1 combines with J gene TRBJ2-7, with TRBD2 as a possible D gene (5 bases). Per the germline V gene, CDR1 is MNHNS and CDR2 is SASEGT. The V and J ends lost 7 bases and 7 bases respectively, with 23 bases between them. This CDR3 is 15 amino acids long. This chain's CDR3 is CASNDVREGSIEQYF. The CDR3 nucleotides read TGTGCCAGCAACGATGTTCGGGAAGGTAGTATTGAGCAGTACTTC.

The chain is built from TRBV27 and TRBJ1-1, with D possibly being TRBD1 (5 bases). The CDR3 consists of 13 residues. Trimming shortened V by 6 bases and J by 5 bases, and 13 bases separated the two germline ends. The germline CDR1 and CDR2 sequences are MNHEY and SMNVEV (reference sequence). In DNA, the CDR3 is TGTGCCAGCAGCTTGGGGGTTGAGACTGAAGCTTTCTTT. Residues: CASSLGVETEAFF.

This rearrangement joins TRBV4-3 to TRBJ2-7; 7 bases fit TRBD1. J lost 2 bases, V lost 3 bases, and 7 bases had no gene match. The length of the CDR3 is 15 residues. Germline CDR1 reads LGHNA; CDR2 reads YSLEER. In nucleotides, the CDR3 is TGCGCCAGCAGCCACCACAGGGGAAGTGCCTACGAGCAGTACTTC. Its translation is CASSHHRGSAYEQYF.

The chain has TRBV5-6 and TRBJ2-7; the match to TRBD1 covers 7 bases. Germline CDR1 SGHDT, CDR2 YYEEEE. V gave up 4 bases and J gave up 3 bases; unmatched junction bases: 7. The CDR3 is 14 residues long. The CDR3 DNA sequence: TGTGCCAGCAGCCCACCGGACAGGAACTACGAGCAGTACTTC. Protein product: CASSPPDRNYEQYF.